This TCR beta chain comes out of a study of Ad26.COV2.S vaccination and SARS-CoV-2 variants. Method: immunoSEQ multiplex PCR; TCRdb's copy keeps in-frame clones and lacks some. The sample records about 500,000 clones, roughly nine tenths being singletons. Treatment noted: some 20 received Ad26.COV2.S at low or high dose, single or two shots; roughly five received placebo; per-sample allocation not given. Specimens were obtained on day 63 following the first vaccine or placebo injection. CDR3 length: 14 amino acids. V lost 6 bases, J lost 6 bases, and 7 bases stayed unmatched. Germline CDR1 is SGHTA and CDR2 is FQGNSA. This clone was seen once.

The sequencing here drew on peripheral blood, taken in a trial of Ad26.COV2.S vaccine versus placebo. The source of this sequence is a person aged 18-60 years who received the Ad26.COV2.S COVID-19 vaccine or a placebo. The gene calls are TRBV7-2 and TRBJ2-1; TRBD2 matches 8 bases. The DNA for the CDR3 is TGTGCCAGCAGTCAAGTCGGGGGGGGCAATGAGCAGTTCTTC. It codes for CASSQVGGGNEQFF.